In its sample, the clone carrying this T cell receptor beta chain was seen a few times. Germline CDR1 is MNHEY and CDR2 is SMNVEV (reference sequence). The CDR3 extends over 17 amino acids. Trimming at V came to 10 bases and at J to 0 bases, leaving 9 bases not matched to a gene. This record belongs to a study of spatial heterogeneity in lung cancer. Noted time point: sample taken at primary tumor resection. A single record per CDR3 protein comes from TCRdb applying MiXCR to the 5' RACE reads. The data contain roughly 80,000 distinct CDR3 sequences, 8% of them singletons. J is TRBJ1-6 and V is TRBV27; TRBD1 agrees at 10 bases. Here the sequenced sample was PBMCs, taken at surgery. The TCR comes from a male donor with early-stage non-small cell lung cancer. The CDR3 region has the DNA TGTGCCACCCGGGACAGGGGACTTCTCTCCTATAATTCACCCCTCCACTTT. As protein: CATRDRGLLSYNSPLHF.